This TCR beta chain was identified in a study of blood T cell repertoires in COVID-19. As for the study in general: COVID-19 samples from acute and convalescent phases originated in the United States, Italy and Spain.

Original methodology: By means of reference gene primer amplification, nucleated cell counts were estimated. Only in-frame clones appear in the TCRdb table, and some are missing; sequencing was by immunoSEQ multiplex PCR. V and J calls and clone size are given by that table; D and trimming were obtained from the DNA. The sample holds approximately 210,000 clones, around 81% seen once. CDR1 and CDR2 (germline): SGHVS, FQNEAQ. V lost 3 bases to trimming and J lost 1 base, with 3 bases between them. The CDR3 runs to 12 residues. This clonotype was obtained from a woman aged 45 to 65 with acute COVID-19. The V gene is TRBV7-8, the J gene TRBJ1-1; D gene unclear. Sequencing was performed on PBMCs or T cells enriched from blood (not recorded which). CDR3 in amino acids: CASSFQNTEAFF. Written as DNA, the CDR3 is TGTGCCAGCAGCTTTCAGAACACTGAAGCTTTCTTT.